The entry below gives a single T cell receptor (beta chain) sequence along with its context. Reverse transcription used 0.5 to 1 ug RNA and random hexamers. From the immunoSEQ multiplex PCR reads, TCRdb called clonotypes with MiXCR, one entry per CDR3 protein. The data contain 150,000 to 200,000 distinct CDR3 sequences, approximately 93% of them singletons. These data are taken from a study of CD8 T cells in Susac syndrome. TCR beta sequences were obtained from blood CD8+ and CD4+ T cells. Germline V gives CDR1 SQVTM, CDR2 ANQGSEA. The CDR3 extends over 14 amino acids. Trimming took off 2 bases at V and 6 bases at J, with 14 bases between the two ends.

Sample: CD4+ T cells from PBMCs. This TCR came from a human donor with multiple sclerosis. This chain joins TRBV29-1 and TRBJ2-1; tentative D call: TRBD2 (8 bases). The CDR3 DNA reads TGCAGCGTTGAATCGACAGGGACTAGCAATGAGCAGTTCTTC. The encoded protein is CSVESTGTSNEQFF.